These T cell receptor beta chains were read from a single sample in a study of blood T cell repertoires in COVID-19. Generated by immunoSEQ multiplex PCR, the TCRdb table keeps only in-frame clones and is missing some. Among 250,000 to 400,000 clones listed, approximately 88% were seen once. Sequenced input: peripheral blood. The receptors shown here come from a woman in her 30s with COVID-19, enrolled during active disease. Each CDR3 is given with its conserved first and last residue. Fields, in order: clone size, D gene, CDR3 length, J gene, V gene, CDR3 protein, CDR3 DNA. D genes are given only for firm matches. Clone size is not always given. Where it is, it says once, few, many or a class for expanded clones.

abundance: NA
d_gene: NA
len: 14
j_gene: TRBJ2-1
v_gene: TRBV9
CDR3aa: CASSVAESHSFQFF
CDR3nt: TGTGCCAGCAGCGTAGCTGAGAGCCACAGCTTCCAGTTCTTC

abundance: NA
d_gene: TRBD2
len: 17
j_gene: TRBJ2-1
v_gene: TRBV11-2
CDR3aa: CASSLGRLAGGPHEQFF
CDR3nt: TGTGCCAGCAGCTTAGGCCGTCTAGCGGGGGGGCCCCATGAGCAGTTCTTC

abundance: NA
d_gene: TRBD2
len: 19
j_gene: TRBJ2-3
v_gene: TRBV7-8
CDR3aa: CASSLARLAGGSNTDTQYF
CDR3nt: TGTGCCAGCAGCCTTGCCAGACTAGCGGGGGGATCAAACACAGATACGCAGTATTTT

abundance: NA
d_gene: NA
len: 11
j_gene: TRBJ2-3
v_gene: TRBV2
CDR3aa: CASRTGDTQYF
CDR3nt: TGTGCCAGCAGGACGGGGGATACGCAGTATTTT

abundance: NA
d_gene: TRBD1
len: 16
j_gene: TRBJ2-3
v_gene: TRBV4-2
CDR3aa: CASSPRDRVATDTQYF
CDR3nt: TGTGCCAGCAGCCCCCGGGACAGGGTGGCCACAGATACGCAGTATTTT

abundance: NA
d_gene: NA
len: 13
j_gene: TRBJ2-3
v_gene: TRBV5-6
CDR3aa: CASTEGMADTQYF
CDR3nt: TGTGCCAGCACGGAGGGTATGGCAGATACGCAGTATTTT

abundance: once
d_gene: NA
len: 15
j_gene: TRBJ1-2
v_gene: TRBV19
CDR3aa: CASSIADPRGYGYTF
CDR3nt: TGTGCCAGTAGTATAGCGGACCCTCGGGGCTATGGCTACACCTTC

abundance: NA
d_gene: TRBD1
len: 16
j_gene: TRBJ1-6
v_gene: TRBV4-2
CDR3aa: CASSQQGTGGDSPLHF
CDR3nt: TGTGCCAGCAGCCAACAAGGAACAGGGGGCGATTCACCCCTCCACTTT

abundance: NA
d_gene: NA
len: 13
j_gene: TRBJ2-1
v_gene: TRBV12-3/TRBV12-4
CDR3aa: CAVRSAAYNEQFF
CDR3nt: TGTGCCGTAAGAAGCGCCGCTTACAATGAGCAGTTCTTC

abundance: NA
d_gene: TRBD1
len: 17
j_gene: TRBJ1-5
v_gene: TRBV7-8
CDR3aa: CASSLLQGDQSNQPQHF
CDR3nt: TGTGCCAGCAGCTTATTACAGGGGGATCAGAGCAATCAGCCCCAGCATTTT

abundance: NA
d_gene: NA
len: 17
j_gene: TRBJ1-1
v_gene: TRBV4-1
CDR3aa: CASSQQSTRTIQSGAFF
CDR3nt: TGCGCCAGCAGCCAACAAAGTACGAGGACAATCCAATCCGGGGCTTTCTTT

abundance: few
d_gene: TRBD1
len: 16
j_gene: TRBJ1-4
v_gene: TRBV5-1
CDR3aa: CASSDGTGGGGEKLFF
CDR3nt: TGCGCCAGCAGCGACGGGACAGGTGGAGGGGGTGAAAAACTGTTTTTT

abundance: few
d_gene: TRBD2
len: 16
j_gene: TRBJ2-5
v_gene: TRBV3-1/TRBV3-2
CDR3aa: CASSQDFRGGRETQYF
CDR3nt: TGTGCCAGCAGCCAAGATTTCCGGGGGGGCCGCGAGACCCAGTACTTC

abundance: NA
d_gene: TRBD1
len: 13
j_gene: TRBJ1-2
v_gene: TRBV18
CDR3aa: CASSPGQGNGYTF
CDR3nt: TGTGCCAGCTCCCCGGGACAGGGAAATGGCTACACCTTC

abundance: NA
d_gene: TRBD2
len: 16
j_gene: TRBJ2-1
v_gene: TRBV9
CDR3aa: CASSVRAGSSYNEQFF
CDR3nt: TGTGCCAGCAGCGTACGAGCGGGGAGCTCCTACAATGAGCAGTTCTTC

abundance: NA
d_gene: NA
len: 16
j_gene: TRBJ1-1
v_gene: TRBV11-2
CDR3aa: CASSFGHGGVVTEAFF
CDR3nt: TGTGCCAGCAGCTTCGGACATGGGGGGGTAGTGACTGAAGCTTTCTTT

abundance: NA
d_gene: NA
len: 21
j_gene: TRBJ1-5
v_gene: TRBV21-1
CDR3aa: CASSKVPSSPDRGLWNQPQHF
CDR3nt: TGTGCCAGCAGCAAAGTACCTTCTAGTCCGGACAGGGGGTTGTGGAATCAGCCCCAGCATTTT

abundance: once
d_gene: NA
len: 14
j_gene: TRBJ2-7
v_gene: TRBV4-1
CDR3aa: CASSQPTASYEQYF
CDR3nt: TGCGCCAGCAGCCAGCCGACAGCTTCTTACGAGCAGTACTTC

abundance: NA
d_gene: NA
len: 12
j_gene: TRBJ2-5
v_gene: TRBV19
CDR3aa: CASSMEYETQYF
CDR3nt: TGTGCCAGTAGTATGGAGTATGAGACCCAGTACTTC

abundance: NA
d_gene: NA
len: 14
j_gene: TRBJ1-1
v_gene: TRBV27
CDR3aa: CASSFNTRDTEAFF
CDR3nt: TGTGCCAGCAGTTTTAACACTAGGGACACTGAAGCTTTCTTT

abundance: once
d_gene: NA
len: 14
j_gene: TRBJ1-2
v_gene: TRBV6-5
CDR3aa: CASRQQGGSYGYTF
CDR3nt: TGTGCCAGCAGACAACAGGGCGGAAGCTATGGCTACACCTTC

abundance: NA
d_gene: TRBD1
len: 17
j_gene: TRBJ1-4
v_gene: TRBV27
CDR3aa: CASSARDRGFTNEKLFF
CDR3nt: TGTGCCAGCAGTGCCCGGGACAGGGGGTTCACTAATGAAAAACTGTTTTTT

abundance: few
d_gene: NA
len: 15
j_gene: TRBJ1-4
v_gene: TRBV2
CDR3aa: CASRRESTTNEKLFF
CDR3nt: TGTGCCAGCAGACGTGAGTCCACAACTAATGAAAAACTGTTTTTT

abundance: NA
d_gene: NA
len: 14
j_gene: TRBJ1-2
v_gene: TRBV7-2
CDR3aa: CASSLDGQNYGYTF
CDR3nt: TGTGCCAGCAGCTTAGACGGACAGAACTATGGCTACACCTTC

abundance: NA
d_gene: NA
len: 15
j_gene: TRBJ1-1
v_gene: TRBV6-6
CDR3aa: CASSFPGKLTTEAFF
CDR3nt: TGTGCCAGCAGTTTCCCCGGGAAATTGACCACTGAAGCTTTCTTT

abundance: few
d_gene: NA
len: 13
j_gene: TRBJ2-2
v_gene: TRBV5-8
CDR3aa: CASRGLRTGELFF
CDR3nt: TGTGCCAGCAGGGGGCTCCGGACCGGGGAGCTGTTTTTT

abundance: once
d_gene: NA
len: 13
j_gene: TRBJ2-6
v_gene: TRBV19
CDR3aa: CAVKSSGANVLTF
CDR3nt: TGTGCCGTCAAGAGCTCTGGGGCCAACGTCCTGACTTTC

abundance: NA
d_gene: NA
len: 14
j_gene: TRBJ1-6
v_gene: TRBV5-1
CDR3aa: CASSLGDTGSPLHF
CDR3nt: TGCGCCAGCAGCTTGGGGGACACGGGGTCACCCCTCCACTTT

abundance: NA
d_gene: NA
len: 16
j_gene: TRBJ2-1
v_gene: TRBV6-5
CDR3aa: CASSYSGLGRGGEQFF
CDR3nt: TGTGCCAGCAGTTACTCTGGGCTGGGGCGAGGGGGTGAGCAGTTCTTC

abundance: few
d_gene: NA
len: 13
j_gene: TRBJ2-2
v_gene: TRBV6-2/TRBV6-3
CDR3aa: CASSLGDTGELFF
CDR3nt: TGTGCCAGCAGTCTCGGGGACACCGGGGAGCTGTTTTTT

abundance: NA
d_gene: TRBD1
len: 14
j_gene: TRBJ1-5
v_gene: TRBV15
CDR3aa: CATSGTGSRQPQHF
CDR3nt: TGTGCCACCAGCGGGACAGGGAGTCGTCAGCCCCAGCATTTT

abundance: NA
d_gene: NA
len: 15
j_gene: TRBJ1-1
v_gene: TRBV4-1
CDR3aa: CASSLRVTTNTEAFF
CDR3nt: TGCGCCAGCAGCCTCAGGGTGACCACGAACACTGAAGCTTTCTTT

abundance: few
d_gene: TRBD1
len: 14
j_gene: TRBJ1-2
v_gene: TRBV27
CDR3aa: CASRGTGRLGGYTF
CDR3nt: TGTGCCAGTAGGGGGACAGGGAGGTTGGGTGGCTACACCTTC

abundance: NA
d_gene: NA
len: 16
j_gene: TRBJ1-1
v_gene: TRBV7-6
CDR3aa: CASSLASGGLNTEAFF
CDR3nt: TGTGCCAGCAGCTTAGCGTCGGGGGGGTTGAACACTGAAGCTTTCTTT

abundance: few
d_gene: TRBD1
len: 15
j_gene: TRBJ1-1
v_gene: TRBV5-6
CDR3aa: CASSLYSTGRTEAFF
CDR3nt: TGTGCCAGCAGCTTGTATTCGACAGGGAGGACTGAAGCTTTCTTT

abundance: once
d_gene: NA
len: 14
j_gene: TRBJ1-1
v_gene: TRBV29-1
CDR3aa: CSVVSRGWGIGAFF
CDR3nt: TGCAGCGTTGTAAGCAGGGGATGGGGGATCGGAGCTTTCTTT

abundance: NA
d_gene: TRBD1
len: 14
j_gene: TRBJ1-2
v_gene: TRBV4-1
CDR3aa: CASSPMTGNYGYTF
CDR3nt: TGCGCCAGCAGCCCCATGACAGGGAACTATGGCTACACCTTC